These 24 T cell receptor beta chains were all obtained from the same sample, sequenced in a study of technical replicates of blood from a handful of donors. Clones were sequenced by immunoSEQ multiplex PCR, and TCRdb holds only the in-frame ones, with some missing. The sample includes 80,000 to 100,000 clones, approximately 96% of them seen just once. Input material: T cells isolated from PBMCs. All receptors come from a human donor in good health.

The chain's CDR3 is CAWSVGSGGMDGYTF. The CDR3 DNA is TGTGCCTGGAGTGTAGGGTCGGGGGGCATGGATGGCTACACCTTC. The genes are TRBV30 and TRBJ1-2; D is perhaps TRBD1 (6 bases). CDR3 length: 15 amino acids. Germline lookup yields CDR1 GTSNPN and CDR2 SVGIG (reference sequence). Trimming stripped 0 bases from V and 6 bases from J, with 17 bases between.

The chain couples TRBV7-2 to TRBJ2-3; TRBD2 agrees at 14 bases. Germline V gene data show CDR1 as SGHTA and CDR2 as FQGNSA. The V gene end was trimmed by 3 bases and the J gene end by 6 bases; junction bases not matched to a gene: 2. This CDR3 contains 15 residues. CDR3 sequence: CASSLTSGRVDTQYF. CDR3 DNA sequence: TGTGCCAGCAGCTTGACTAGCGGGAGGGTTGATACGCAGTATTTT.

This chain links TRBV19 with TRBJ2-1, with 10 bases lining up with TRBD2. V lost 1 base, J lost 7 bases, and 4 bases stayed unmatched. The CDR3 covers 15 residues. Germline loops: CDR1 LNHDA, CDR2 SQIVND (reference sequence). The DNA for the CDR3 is TGTGCCAGTAGTATAGGTTCTAGCGGGAGTAATGAGCAGTTCTTC. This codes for CASSIGSSGSNEQFF.

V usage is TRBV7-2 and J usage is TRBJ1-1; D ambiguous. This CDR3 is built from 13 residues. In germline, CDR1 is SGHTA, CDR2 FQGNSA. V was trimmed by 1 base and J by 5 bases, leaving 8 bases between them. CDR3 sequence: CASSLGSRTEAFF. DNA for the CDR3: TGTGCCAGCAGCTTAGGAAGTAGAACTGAAGCTTTCTTT.

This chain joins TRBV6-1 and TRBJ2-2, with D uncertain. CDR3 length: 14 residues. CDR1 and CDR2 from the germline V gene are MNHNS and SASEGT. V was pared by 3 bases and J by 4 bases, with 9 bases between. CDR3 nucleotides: TGTGCCAGCAGTGATCCCCCGGGCACCGGGGAGCTGTTTTTT. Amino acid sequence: CASSDPPGTGELFF.

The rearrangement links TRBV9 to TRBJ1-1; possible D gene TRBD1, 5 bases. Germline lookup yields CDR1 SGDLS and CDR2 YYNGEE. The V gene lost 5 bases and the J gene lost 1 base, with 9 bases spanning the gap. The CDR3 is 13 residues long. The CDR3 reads CASSQGKNTEAFF. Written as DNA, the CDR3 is TGTGCCAGCAGTCAGGGCAAGAACACTGAAGCTTTCTTT.

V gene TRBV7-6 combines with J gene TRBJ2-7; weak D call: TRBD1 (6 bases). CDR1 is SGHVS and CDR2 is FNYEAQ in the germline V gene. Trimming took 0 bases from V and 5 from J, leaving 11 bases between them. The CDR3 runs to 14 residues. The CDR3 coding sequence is TGTGCCAGCAGCTTAGCGGGGGCCTTTGACGAGCAGTACTTC. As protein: CASSLAGAFDEQYF.

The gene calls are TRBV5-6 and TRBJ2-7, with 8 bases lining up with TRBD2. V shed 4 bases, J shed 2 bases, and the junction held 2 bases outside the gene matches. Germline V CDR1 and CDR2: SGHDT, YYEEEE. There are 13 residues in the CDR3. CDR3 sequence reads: CASSPGGAYEQYF. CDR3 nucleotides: TGTGCCAGCAGCCCGGGGGGGGCCTACGAGCAGTACTTC.

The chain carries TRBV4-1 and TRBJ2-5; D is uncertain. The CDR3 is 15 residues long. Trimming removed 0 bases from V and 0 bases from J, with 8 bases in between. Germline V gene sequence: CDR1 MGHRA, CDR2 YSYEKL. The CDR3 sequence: CASSQEEEDQETQYF. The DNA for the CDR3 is TGCGCCAGCAGCCAAGAAGAAGAGGACCAAGAGACCCAGTACTTC.

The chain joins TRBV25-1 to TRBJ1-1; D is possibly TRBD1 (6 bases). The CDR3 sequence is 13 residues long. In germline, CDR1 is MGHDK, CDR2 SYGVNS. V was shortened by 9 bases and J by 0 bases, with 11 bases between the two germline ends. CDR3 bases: TGTGCCAGTACCAGGGGAATGAACACTGAAGCTTTCTTT. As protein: CASTRGMNTEAFF.

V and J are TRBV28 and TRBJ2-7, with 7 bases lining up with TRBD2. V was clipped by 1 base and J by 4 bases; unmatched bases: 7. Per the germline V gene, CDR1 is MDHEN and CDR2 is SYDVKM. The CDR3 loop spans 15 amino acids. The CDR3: CASSLSSGNGYEQYF. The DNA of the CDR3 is TGTGCCAGCAGTTTATCCAGCGGGAATGGGTACGAGCAGTACTTC.

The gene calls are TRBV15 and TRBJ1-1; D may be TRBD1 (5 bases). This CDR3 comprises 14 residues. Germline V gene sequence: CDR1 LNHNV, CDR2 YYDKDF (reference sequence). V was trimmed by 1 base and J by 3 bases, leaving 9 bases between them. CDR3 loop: CATSRVGRDTEAFF. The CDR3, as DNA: TGTGCCACCAGCAGAGTCGGCAGGGACACTGAAGCTTTCTTT.

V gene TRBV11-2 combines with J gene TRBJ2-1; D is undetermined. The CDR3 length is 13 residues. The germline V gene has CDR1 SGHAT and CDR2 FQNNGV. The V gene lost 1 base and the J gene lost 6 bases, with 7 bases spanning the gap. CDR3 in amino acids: CASSLGLLNEQFF. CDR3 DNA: TGTGCCAGCAGCTTAGGACTCCTCAATGAGCAGTTCTTC. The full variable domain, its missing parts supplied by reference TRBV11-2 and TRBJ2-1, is EAGVAQSPRYKIIEKRQSVAFWCNPISGHATLYWYQQILGQGPKLLIQFQNNGVVDDSQLPKDRFSAERLKGVDSTLKIQPAKLEDSAVYLCASSLGLLNEQFFGPGTRLTVL.

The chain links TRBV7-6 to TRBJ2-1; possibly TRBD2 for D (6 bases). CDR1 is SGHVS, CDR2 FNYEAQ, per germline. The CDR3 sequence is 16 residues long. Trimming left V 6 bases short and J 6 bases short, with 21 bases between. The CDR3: CASSIPGLQKFNEQFF. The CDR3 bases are TGTGCCAGCAGTATACCGGGACTTCAAAAATTCAATGAGCAGTTCTTC. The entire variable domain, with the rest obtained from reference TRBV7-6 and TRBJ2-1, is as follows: GAGVSQSPRYKVTKRGQDVALRCDPISGHVSLYWYRQALGQGPEFLTYFNYEAQQDKSGLPNDRFSAERPEGSISTLTIQRTEQRDSAMYRCASSIPGLQKFNEQFFGPGTRLTVL.

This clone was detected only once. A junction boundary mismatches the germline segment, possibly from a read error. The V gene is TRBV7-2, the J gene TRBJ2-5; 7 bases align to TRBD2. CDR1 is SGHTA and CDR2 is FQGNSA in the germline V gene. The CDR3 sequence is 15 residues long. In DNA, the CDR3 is TGTGCCAGCAGCTTATCAGGGAGGGTAGAAGAGACTCAGTACTTC. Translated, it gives CASSLSGRVEETQYF. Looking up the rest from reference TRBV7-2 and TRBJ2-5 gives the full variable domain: GAGVSQSPSNKVTEKGKDVELRCDPISGHTALYWYRQSLGQGLEFLIYFQGNSAPDKSGLPSDRFSAERTGGSVSTLTIQRTQQEDSAVYLCASSLSGRVEETQYFGPGTRLLVL.

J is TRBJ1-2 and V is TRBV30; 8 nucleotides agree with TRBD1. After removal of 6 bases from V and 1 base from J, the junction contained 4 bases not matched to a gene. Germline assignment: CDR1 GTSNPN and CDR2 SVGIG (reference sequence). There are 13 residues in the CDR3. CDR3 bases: TGTGCCTGCCAACAGGGGGGTAACTATGGCTACACCTTC. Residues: CACQQGGNYGYTF.

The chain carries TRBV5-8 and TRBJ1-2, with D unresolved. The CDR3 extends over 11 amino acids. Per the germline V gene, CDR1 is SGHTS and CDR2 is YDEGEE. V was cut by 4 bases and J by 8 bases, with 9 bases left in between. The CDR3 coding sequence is TGTGCCAGCAGCCCTAAGATAGGCTACACCTTC. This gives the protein CASSPKIGYTF.

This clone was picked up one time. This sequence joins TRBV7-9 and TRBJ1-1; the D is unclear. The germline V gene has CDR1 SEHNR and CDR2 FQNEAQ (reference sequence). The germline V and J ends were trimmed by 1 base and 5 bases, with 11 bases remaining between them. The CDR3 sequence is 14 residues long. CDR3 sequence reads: CASSLDFRLTEAFF. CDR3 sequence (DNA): TGTGCCAGCAGCTTAGATTTTCGACTGACTGAAGCTTTCTTT.

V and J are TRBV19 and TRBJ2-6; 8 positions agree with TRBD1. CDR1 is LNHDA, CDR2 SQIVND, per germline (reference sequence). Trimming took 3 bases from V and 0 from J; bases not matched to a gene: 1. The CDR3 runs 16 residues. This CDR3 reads CASSITGGSGANVLTF. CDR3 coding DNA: TGTGCCAGTAGTATCACAGGGGGCTCTGGGGCCAACGTCCTGACTTTC.

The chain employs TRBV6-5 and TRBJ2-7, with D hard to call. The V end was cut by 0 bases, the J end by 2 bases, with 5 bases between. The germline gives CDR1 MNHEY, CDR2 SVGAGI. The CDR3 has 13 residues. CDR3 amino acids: CASSYSSTYEQYF. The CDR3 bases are TGTGCCAGCAGTTACTCGTCTACCTACGAGCAGTACTTC.

The CDR3 DNA reads as TGTGCCAGCAGTCCACACTCAGGAAACAATGAGCAGTTCTTC. Translated, it gives CASSPHSGNNEQFF. The chain links TRBV6-5 to TRBJ2-1; D call uncertain. This CDR3 spans 14 amino acids. Germline V lookup: CDR1 MNHEY, CDR2 SVGAGI. The V end lost 5 bases, the J end lost 5 bases, and 13 bases lay between the germline ends.

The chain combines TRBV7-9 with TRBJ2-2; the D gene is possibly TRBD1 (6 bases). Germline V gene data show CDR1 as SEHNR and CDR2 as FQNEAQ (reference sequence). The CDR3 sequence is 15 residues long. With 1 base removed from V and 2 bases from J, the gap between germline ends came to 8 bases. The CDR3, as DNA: TGTGCCAGCAGCTTAGGGGGGCCTAACACCGGGGAGCTGTTTTTT. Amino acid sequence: CASSLGGPNTGELFF.

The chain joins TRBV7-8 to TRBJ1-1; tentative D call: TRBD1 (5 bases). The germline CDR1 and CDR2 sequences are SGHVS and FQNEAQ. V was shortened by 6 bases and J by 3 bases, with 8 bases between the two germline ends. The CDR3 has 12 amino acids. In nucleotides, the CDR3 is TGTGCCAGCAGTCAGGGTTACACTGAAGCTTTCTTT. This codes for CASSQGYTEAFF.

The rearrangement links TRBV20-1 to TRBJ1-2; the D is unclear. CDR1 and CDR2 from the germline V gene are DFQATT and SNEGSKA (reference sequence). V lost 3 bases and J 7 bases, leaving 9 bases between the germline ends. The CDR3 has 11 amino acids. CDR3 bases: TGCAGTGCTAGGGCGGATCTTGGCTACACCTTC. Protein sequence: CSARADLGYTF.